This T cell receptor beta chain originates from a study of neurological immune-mediated disorders. This clonotype was seen many times. No antigen is known for it. Trimming removed 4 bases from V and 3 bases from J, with 10 bases in between. There are 13 residues in the CDR3. In germline, CDR1 is SGHVS, CDR2 FNYEAQ. The cDNA came from 5'RACE, which used 10-nucleotide random UMIs. Via MiXCR, TCRdb re-called the 5' RACE reads, giving one row per CDR3 protein. The table records approximately 32,000 distinct CDR3 sequences, under 9.5% of them present only once. Study-level results: No expanded-clone CDR3 amino acid sequence recurred across subjects, suggesting private TCR-beta repertoires.

The specimen sequenced was PBMCs. The clonotype was recovered from a woman in her 40s in good health. The genes are TRBV7-6 and TRBJ2-7; D perhaps matches TRBD1 (6 bases). This chain's CDR3 is CASSSYRVYEQYF. CDR3 DNA sequence: TGTGCCAGCAGCTCGTACAGGGTCTACGAGCAGTACTTC.